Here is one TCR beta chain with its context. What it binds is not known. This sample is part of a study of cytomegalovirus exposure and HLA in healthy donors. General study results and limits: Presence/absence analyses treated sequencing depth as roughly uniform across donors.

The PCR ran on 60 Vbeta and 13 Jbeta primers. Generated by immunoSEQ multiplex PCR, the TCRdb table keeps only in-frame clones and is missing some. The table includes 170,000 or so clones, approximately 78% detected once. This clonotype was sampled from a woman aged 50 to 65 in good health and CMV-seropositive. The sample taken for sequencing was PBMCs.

The CDR3: CASSLTGGTNNEQFF. In DNA form, the CDR3 reads TGCGCCAGCAGTTTGACGGGGGGGACAAACAATGAGCAGTTCTTC. The chain recombines TRBV5-1 with TRBJ2-1; 8 bases line up with TRBD2. V lost 5 bases and J lost 5; bases outside the gene matches: 9. The CDR3 consists of 15 residues. Germline CDR1 SGHRS, CDR2 YFSETQ.